These 11 T cell receptor beta chains came from one sample sequenced in a study of blood T cell repertoires in COVID-19. Using immunoSEQ multiplex PCR, the repertoire was profiled, and TCRdb retains in-frame clones only, with some absent. The data contain under 150,000 clones, approximately 84% of them seen just once; the ten biggest clones take up roughly 3.5%. Sequenced: peripheral blood. These receptors originate from a man aged 35 to 55 with acute or convalescent COVID-19.

This sequence joins TRBV9 and TRBJ2-1; D perhaps matches TRBD1 (6 bases). The CDR3 has 13 residues. CDR1 and CDR2 from the germline V gene are SGDLS and YYNGEE. V was trimmed by 4 bases and J by 4 bases, leaving 9 bases between them. CDR3 protein: CASSFGQYNEQFF. DNA of the CDR3: TGTGCCAGCAGCTTTGGACAGTACAATGAGCAGTTCTTC.

The J gene is TRBJ1-5, the V gene TRBV2, with 10 bases lining up with TRBD1. V gave up 6 bases and J gave up 1 base; unmatched junction bases: 6. This CDR3 is built from 16 residues. Germline V gene sequence: CDR1 SNHLY, CDR2 FYNNEI. CDR3 sequence (DNA): TGTGCCAGCAGGCCGGGACAGGGGTTGAGCAATCAGCCCCAGCATTTT. Translating gives CASRPGQGLSNQPQHF. The whole variable domain, remainder taken from reference TRBV2 and TRBJ1-5, is EPEVTQTPSHQVTQMGQEVILRCVPISNHLYFYWYRQILGQKVEFLVSFYNNEISEKSEIFDDQFSVERPDGSNFTLKIRSTKLEDSAMYFCASRPGQGLSNQPQHFGDGTRLSIL.

This chain uses TRBV6-5 with TRBJ2-2; 8 bases align to TRBD2. The CDR3 is 15 amino acids. Germline V gives CDR1 MNHEY, CDR2 SVGAGI. V lost 2 bases, J lost 5 bases, and 4 bases stayed unmatched. DNA of the CDR3: TGTGCCAGCAGTTACAGTGGCGGGGGGACCGGGGAGCTGTTTTTT. Translation: CASSYSGGGTGELFF.

The chain joins TRBV7-9 to TRBJ2-3; 9 bases line up with TRBD1. V trimming: 5 bases; J trimming: 2 bases; junction bases outside the gene matches: 8. The CDR3 is made up of 16 amino acids. From germline, CDR1 is SEHNR and CDR2 FQNEAQ (reference sequence). CDR3 sequence: CASSSRDRALTDTQYF. Here the CDR3 DNA reads TGTGCCAGCAGCAGCCGGGACAGGGCCCTCACAGATACGCAGTATTTT.

The chain has TRBV9 and TRBJ2-2; D is ambiguous. Per the germline V gene, CDR1 is SGDLS and CDR2 is YYNGEE. The CDR3 has 16 amino acids. The V and J ends lost 0 bases and 1 base respectively, with 10 bases between them. As DNA, the CDR3 is TGTGCCAGCAGCGTAGGGCAGGCGCAGAACACCGGGGAGCTGTTTTTT. It specifies CASSVGQAQNTGELFF.

The chain's CDR3 is CASSPWTGDNEQFF. The CDR3 DNA reads TGTGCCAGCTCACCATGGACAGGGGACAATGAGCAGTTCTTC. The V and J genes are TRBV18 and TRBJ2-1; 9 positions agree with TRBD1. Germline-derived CDR1 and CDR2 are KGHSH and LQKENI. This CDR3 region has 14 residues. The ends lost 2 bases at V and 5 bases at J; junction bases unmatched: 1.

The J gene is TRBJ2-1, the V gene TRBV4-2, with a weak D call TRBD2 (6 bases). CDR3 length equals 16 residues. V was trimmed by 0 bases and J by 3 bases, leaving 12 bases between them. Germline V gene sequence: CDR1 LGHNA, CDR2 YNFKEQ. CDR3 sequence reads: CASSQDQGLGYNEQFF. The CDR3 bases are TGTGCCAGCAGCCAAGATCAGGGACTCGGCTACAATGAGCAGTTCTTC.

The rearrangement links TRBV19 to TRBJ2-1; 9 nucleotides align to TRBD2. The CDR3 consists of 16 residues. With V trimmed by 9 bases and J by 4 bases, 13 bases remained unmatched. Germline lookup yields CDR1 LNHDA and CDR2 SQIVND (reference sequence). CDR3: CASQPLIAGGYNEQFF. DNA of the CDR3: TGTGCCAGCCAACCTCTCATTGCGGGGGGGTACAATGAGCAGTTCTTC. The full variable domain, completed using reference TRBV19 and TRBJ2-1, is DGGITQSPKYLFRKEGQNVTLSCEQNLNHDAMYWYRQDPGQGLRLIYYSQIVNDFQKGDIAEGYSVSREKKESFPLTVTSAQKNPTAFYLCASQPLIAGGYNEQFFGPGTRLTVL.

V and J are TRBV30 and TRBJ2-1, with 10 bases aligning to TRBD1. Germline V gene data show CDR1 as GTSNPN and CDR2 as SVGIG (reference sequence). The CDR3 totals 13 residues. Germline trimming cut 7 bases from V and 8 bases from J; bases unmatched to any gene: 8. The CDR3, as DNA: TGTGCCTCAAAGACAGGGGGCCGAGATGAGCAGTTCTTC. The encoded protein is CASKTGGRDEQFF.

The chain joins TRBV7-3 to TRBJ1-1; 7 bases fit TRBD1. V lost 2 bases and J lost 4; bases outside the gene matches: 16. Germline assignment: CDR1 SGHTA and CDR2 FQGTGA. The CDR3 is made up of 18 amino acids. CDR3 amino acids: CASSLYVTGVGGSTEAFF. In DNA form, the CDR3 reads TGTGCCAGCAGCTTATACGTCACAGGGGTAGGCGGTAGCACTGAAGCTTTCTTT.

This clone has just a few counts. The gene calls are TRBV7-2 and TRBJ2-7; D unclear. The CDR3 has 11 residues. The germline gives CDR1 SGHTA, CDR2 FQGNSA. Trimming shortened V by 2 bases and J by 3 bases, and 2 bases separated the two germline ends. CDR3 loop: CASSLYYEQYF. The DNA for the CDR3 is TGTGCCAGCAGCTTATACTACGAGCAGTACTTC.